This TCR beta chain was observed in a study of CD8+ T cells in alopecia areata. The J segment lost 10 bases and the V segment lost 2 bases, leaving 12 bases of the junction unmatched. The CDR3 loop spans 16 amino acids. Germline V CDR1 and CDR2: KGHSH, LQKENI. Sample treatment: oral pan-JAK inhibitor, 5-10 mg twice daily. Reverse transcription of extracted RNA yielded cDNA, which provided the sequencing template. Sequenced by immunoSEQ multiplex PCR; TCRdb stores in-frame clones only, minus some. The sample contains 200,000 to 250,000 clones, approximately 72% of which appear only once. Overall study findings and caveats: While patients received tofacitinib, many expanded lesional clones remained present in scalp and blood.

With regard to this clone: Its antigen is as yet unknown.

Sequencing was performed on CD4+ T cells sorted from blood, taken at approximately week 45, from a patient treated with tofacitinib. V usage is TRBV18 and J usage is TRBJ2-1; 9 bases line up with TRBD1. The receptor comes from a human donor with alopecia areata. DNA for the CDR3: TGTGCCAGCTCACCAGACCCGGGACAGGGTAACAGCGAGCAGTTCTTC. The encoded protein is CASSPDPGQGNSEQFF.